These 6 T cell receptor beta chains were sequenced from one sample in a study of T cell changes during pregnancy in multiple sclerosis. Assay used: immunoSEQ multiplex PCR; TCRdb lists only in-frame clones, some missing. Altogether 45,000 to 55,000 clones are present, about 88% being singletons, with the ten largest covering 1% to 1.5%. The sample in question was CD4+ T cells from peripheral blood mononuclear cells, obtained in the second trimester of pregnancy. The receptors were sampled from a female donor with multiple sclerosis, enrolled in a pregnancy study.

This chain uses TRBV6-5 with TRBJ2-7; 12 bases align to TRBD1. J gave up 6 bases and V 6 bases, and 9 bases lay outside the gene matches. Germline lookup yields CDR1 MNHEY and CDR2 SVGAGI. The CDR3 length is 15 residues. Written as DNA, the CDR3 is TGTGCCAGCAGCCAAACCGGGACAGGGGGCTTCGAGCAGTACTTC. It encodes CASSQTGTGGFEQYF.

The V and J genes are TRBV11-3 and TRBJ2-1; D possibly corresponds to TRBD2 (5 bases). Germline values: CDR1 SGHNT, CDR2 YENEEA. V lost 4 bases, J lost 0 bases, and 10 bases lay in between. This CDR3 has 15 amino acids. For the CDR3, the DNA is TGTGCCAGCAGCTCGGACTCCAGCTCCTACAATGAGCAGTTCTTC. Protein sequence: CASSSDSSSYNEQFF.

J is TRBJ1-1 and V is TRBV19, with 8 bases lining up with TRBD1. This CDR3 spans 15 amino acids. The V gene end was trimmed by 5 bases and the J gene end by 5 bases; junction bases not matched to a gene: 10. CDR1 and CDR2 (germline): LNHDA, SQIVND (reference sequence). CDR3 nucleotide sequence: TGTGCCAGTAGTCTGACAGGGGTAAGTCGTACTGAAGCTTTCTTT. Amino acids: CASSLTGVSRTEAFF.

V and J are TRBV30 and TRBJ1-4; tentative D call: TRBD1 (5 bases). Germline V gives CDR1 GTSNPN, CDR2 SVGIG (reference sequence). The CDR3 runs to 13 residues. V dropped 0 bases and J dropped 7 bases, with 9 bases sitting between them. The CDR3 region has the DNA TGTGCCTGGAGTGTGAAGGGGTCTGAAAAACTGTTTTTT. Translation: CAWSVKGSEKLFF.

J is TRBJ2-3 and V is TRBV7-2; D gene uncertain. From germline, CDR1 is SGHTA and CDR2 FQGNSA. Deletions cut 2 bases from V and 0 bases from J, with 9 bases between. The length of the CDR3 is 15 residues. The CDR3, as DNA: TGTGCCAGCAGCTTACAGGCGACGAGCACAGATACGCAGTATTTT. Amino acids: CASSLQATSTDTQYF. Variable domain in full (rest from reference TRBV7-2 and TRBJ2-3): GAGVSQSPSNKVTEKGKDVELRCDPISGHTALYWYRQSLGQGLEFLIYFQGNSAPDKSGLPSDRFSAERTGGSVSTLTIQRTQQEDSAVYLCASSLQATSTDTQYFGPGTRLTVL.

The rearrangement uses TRBV5-4 and TRBJ2-7; 8 positions match TRBD2. The CDR3 extends over 14 amino acids. The germline V gene encodes CDR1 SGHNT and CDR2 YYREEE (reference sequence). V lost 3 bases, J lost 6 bases, and 8 bases stayed unmatched. In DNA, the CDR3 is TGTGCCAGCAGCTCCGGGACTAGAAGCCTCGAGCAGTACTTC. The encoded protein is CASSSGTRSLEQYF.